In its sample, the clone carrying this T cell receptor (beta chain) was seen many times. The antigen is unknown. The DNA is left out, because the CDR3 cannot be placed on it with certainty; the CDR3 is given as TCRdb lists it. The data stem from a study of CD8 T cells in ankylosing spondylitis. General study points: For ankylosing spondylitis blood, a TCR beta motif of roughly 8 highly homologous variants appeared characteristic. Within matched ankylosing spondylitis synovial fluid, disease-linked clones were reportedly significantly enriched. Past studies reported some motif variants in reactive arthritis synovial fluid and blood.

5'-RACE, quantitative and with molecular barcodes, yielded the TCR beta libraries. TCRdb independently ran MiXCR on the 5' RACE reads; one entry per CDR3 protein. Here the sample spans around 140,000 distinct CDR3 sequences, 11% being singletons. What was sequenced was blood, either unsorted or a sorted T cell fraction (not recorded which). This clonotype was sampled from a female donor with ankylosing spondylitis or in good health (not recorded which).

This chain's CDR3 is CASSLAGVGAGSF. V is TRBV12-3 or TRBV12-4 and J is TRBJ2-7. The CDR3 sequence runs 13 residues, both termini included.